This T cell receptor (beta chain) emerged from a study of read filtering for tumor transcriptome and immune sequencing. The sample holds many counts of this clonotype. V was shortened by 6 bases and J by 1 base, with 10 bases between the two germline ends. The CDR3 covers 14 residues. This library used about 400 ng RNA and molecular barcoded adaptors spanning alpha/delta and beta/gamma chains. Each CDR3 protein gets one entry after TCRdb re-called the reads with MiXCR. The repertoire consists of about 130,000 distinct CDR3 sequences, with over 10% occurring once and the leading ten covering roughly 11%.

This chain uses TRBV12-3 or TRBV12-4 with TRBJ2-1, with unresolved D. Input material: a population of CD138-negative cells sorted from bone marrow. This TCR was sampled from a donor over 35 with multiple myeloma. The CDR3: CASRGKISYNEQFF. CDR3 nucleotide sequence: TGTGCCAGCAGGGGCAAGATTTCCTACAATGAGCAGTTCTTC.